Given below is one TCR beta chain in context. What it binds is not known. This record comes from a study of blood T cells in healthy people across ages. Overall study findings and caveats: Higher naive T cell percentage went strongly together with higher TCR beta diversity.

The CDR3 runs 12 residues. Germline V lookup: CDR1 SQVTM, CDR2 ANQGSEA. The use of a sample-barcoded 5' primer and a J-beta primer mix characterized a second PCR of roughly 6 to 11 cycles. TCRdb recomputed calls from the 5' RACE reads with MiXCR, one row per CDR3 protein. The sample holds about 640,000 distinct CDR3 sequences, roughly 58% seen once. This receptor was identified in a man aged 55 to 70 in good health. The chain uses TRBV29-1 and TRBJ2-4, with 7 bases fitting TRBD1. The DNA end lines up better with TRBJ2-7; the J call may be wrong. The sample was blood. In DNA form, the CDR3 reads TGCAGCGTTGGGGACAGTCGTGGCGAGCAGTACTTC. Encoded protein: CSVGDSRGEQYF.